This T cell receptor (beta chain) was identified in a study of blood T cell repertoires in COVID-19. For the study at large: T cells, B-cell-depleted T cells, or PBMCs provided the cDNA or gDNA that served as material.

From germline, CDR1 is MNHEY and CDR2 SMNVEV (reference sequence). V was clipped by 5 bases and J by 4 bases, with 20 bases between them. The CDR3 is 16 residues long. As processed by the authors: Researchers report that nucleated cell counts were estimated from reference gene primer amplification. Produced via immunoSEQ multiplex PCR; TCRdb's table is partial and in-frame only. V, J and clone size were drawn from that table, and D and trimming were deduced from the DNA. The data contain around 94,000 clones, 80% to 85% of them singletons. V gene TRBV27 combines with J gene TRBJ1-2; D is perhaps TRBD1 (6 bases). The specimen was peripheral blood. This sequence was found in a man between 60 and 75 years old with acute or convalescent COVID-19. CDR3 coding DNA: TGTGCCAGCAGTCCCTCCTCGGGGGGCATCACCTATGGCTACACCTTC. Translating gives CASSPSSGGITYGYTF.